Sequencing of this T cell receptor (beta chain) was carried out in a study of spatial heterogeneity in lung cancer. Study-wide context: When follow-up PBMC samples existed, they were sequenced (at a median of about 24 months after resection). The mean occurrence of each unique TCR and UMI combination in raw reads exceeded ten.

Time point specified: blood at routine non-recurrence follow-up after resection. Unsorted whole RNA of tumor, nontumor lung or frozen PBMC was sequenced. The table lists this clonotype with many counts. This CDR3 is built from 14 residues. V lost 5 bases, J lost 2 bases, and 13 bases lay in between. One entry per CDR3 protein results from TCRdb running MiXCR on the 5' RACE reads. The sample lists 35,000 to 45,000 distinct CDR3 sequences; roughly 7.8% were seen once. The source was PBMCs, collected at follow-up. The source is a male donor with early-stage non-small cell lung cancer. The chain carries TRBV12-3 or TRBV12-4 and TRBJ2-7, with D hard to call. The DNA for the CDR3 is TGTGCCAGCAGTCGACGGATGGATGCCTACGAGCAGTACTTC. Protein: CASSRRMDAYEQYF.